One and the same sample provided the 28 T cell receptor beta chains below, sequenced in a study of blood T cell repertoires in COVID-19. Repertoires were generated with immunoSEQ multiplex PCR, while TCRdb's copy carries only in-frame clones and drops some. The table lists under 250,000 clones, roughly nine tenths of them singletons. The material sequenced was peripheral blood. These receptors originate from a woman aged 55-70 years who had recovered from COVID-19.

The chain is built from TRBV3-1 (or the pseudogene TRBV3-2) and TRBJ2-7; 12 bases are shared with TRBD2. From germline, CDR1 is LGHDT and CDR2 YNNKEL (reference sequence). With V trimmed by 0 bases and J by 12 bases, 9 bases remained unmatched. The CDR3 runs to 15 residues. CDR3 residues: CASSQDLASGGGLYF. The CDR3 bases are TGTGCCAGCAGCCAAGATCTTGCTAGCGGGGGGGGTCTGTACTTC.

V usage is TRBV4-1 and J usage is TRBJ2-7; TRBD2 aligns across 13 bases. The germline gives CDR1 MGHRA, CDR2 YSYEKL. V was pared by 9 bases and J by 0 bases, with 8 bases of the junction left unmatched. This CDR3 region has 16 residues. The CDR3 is CARRPGLAGHSYEQYF. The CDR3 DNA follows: TGCGCCAGACGACCGGGACTAGCGGGGCACTCCTACGAGCAGTACTTC.

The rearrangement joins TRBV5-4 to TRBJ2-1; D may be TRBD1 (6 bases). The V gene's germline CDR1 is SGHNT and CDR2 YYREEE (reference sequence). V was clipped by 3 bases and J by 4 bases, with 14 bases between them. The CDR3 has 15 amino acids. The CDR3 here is CASSYGRGTYNEQFF. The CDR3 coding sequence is TGTGCCAGCAGCTATGGCAGGGGAACGTACAATGAGCAGTTCTTC.

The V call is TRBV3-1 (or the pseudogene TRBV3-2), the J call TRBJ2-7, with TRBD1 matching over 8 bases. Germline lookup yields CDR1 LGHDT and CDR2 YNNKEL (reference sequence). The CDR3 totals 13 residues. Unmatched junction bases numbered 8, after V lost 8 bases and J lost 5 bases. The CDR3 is CASGRQGLHEQYF. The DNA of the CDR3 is TGTGCCAGCGGCAGACAGGGGCTCCACGAGCAGTACTTC.

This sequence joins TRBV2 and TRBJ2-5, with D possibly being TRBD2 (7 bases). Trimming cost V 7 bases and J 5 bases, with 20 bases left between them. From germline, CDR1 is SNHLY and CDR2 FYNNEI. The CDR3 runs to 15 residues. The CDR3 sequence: CASTSRGAPLETQYF. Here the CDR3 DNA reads TGTGCCAGCACCTCCCGGGGGGCGCCTCTTGAGACCCAGTACTTC.

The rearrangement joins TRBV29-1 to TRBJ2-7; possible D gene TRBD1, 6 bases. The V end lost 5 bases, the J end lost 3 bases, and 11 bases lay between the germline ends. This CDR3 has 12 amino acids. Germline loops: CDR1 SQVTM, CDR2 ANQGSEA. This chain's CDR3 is CSVRRTDYEQYF. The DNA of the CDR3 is TGCAGCGTTAGACGGACAGACTACGAGCAGTACTTC.

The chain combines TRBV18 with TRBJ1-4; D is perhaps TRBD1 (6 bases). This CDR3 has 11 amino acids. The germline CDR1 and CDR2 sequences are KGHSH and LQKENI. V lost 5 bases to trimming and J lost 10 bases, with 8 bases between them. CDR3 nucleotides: TGTGCCAGCTCAGCGGACAGAAAACTGTTTTTT. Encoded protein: CASSADRKLFF.

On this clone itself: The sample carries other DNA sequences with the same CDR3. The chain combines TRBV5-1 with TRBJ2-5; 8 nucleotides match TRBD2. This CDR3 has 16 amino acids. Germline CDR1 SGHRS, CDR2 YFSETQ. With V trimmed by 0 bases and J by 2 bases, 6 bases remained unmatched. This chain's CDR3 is CASSLVGGGIQETQYF. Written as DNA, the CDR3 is TGCGCCAGCAGCTTGGTTGGCGGGGGGATACAAGAGACCCAGTACTTC. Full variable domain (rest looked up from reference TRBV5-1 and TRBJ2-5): KAGVTQTPRYLIKTRGQQVTLSCSPISGHRSVSWYQQTPGQGLQFLFEYFSETQRNKGNFPGRFSGRQFSNSRSEMNVSTLELGDSALYLCASSLVGGGIQETQYFGPGTRLLVL.

CDR3 sequence: CASSWTGNSPLHF. In DNA, the CDR3 is TGTGCCAGCAGTTGGACTGGTAATTCACCCCTCCACTTT. The chain links TRBV6-2 or TRBV6-3 to TRBJ1-6; no clear D gene. This CDR3 has 13 residues. V was shortened by 4 bases and J by 6 bases, with 7 bases between the two germline ends. Looked up from germline, CDR1 is MNHEY and CDR2 is SVGEGT.

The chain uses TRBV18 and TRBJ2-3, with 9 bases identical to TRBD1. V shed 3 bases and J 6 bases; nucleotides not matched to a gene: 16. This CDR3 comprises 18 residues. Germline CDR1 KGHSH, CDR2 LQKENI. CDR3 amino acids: CASSPRRTGVQRADTQYF. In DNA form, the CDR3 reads TGTGCCAGCTCACCGCGGCGGACAGGGGTCCAAAGGGCTGATACGCAGTATTTT.

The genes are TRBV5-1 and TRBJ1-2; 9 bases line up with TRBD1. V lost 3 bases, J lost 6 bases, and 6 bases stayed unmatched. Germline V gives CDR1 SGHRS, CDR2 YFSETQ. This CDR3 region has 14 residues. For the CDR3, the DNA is TGCGCCAGCAGCTCAGAACGGACAGGGGATGGCTACACCTTC. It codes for CASSSERTGDGYTF.

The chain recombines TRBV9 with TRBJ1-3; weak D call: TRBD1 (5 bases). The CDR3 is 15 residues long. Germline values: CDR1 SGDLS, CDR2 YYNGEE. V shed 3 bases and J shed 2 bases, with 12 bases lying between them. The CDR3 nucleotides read TGTGCCAGCAGCGCCCACCTAGGGGCTGGAAACACCATATATTTT. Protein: CASSAHLGAGNTIYF.

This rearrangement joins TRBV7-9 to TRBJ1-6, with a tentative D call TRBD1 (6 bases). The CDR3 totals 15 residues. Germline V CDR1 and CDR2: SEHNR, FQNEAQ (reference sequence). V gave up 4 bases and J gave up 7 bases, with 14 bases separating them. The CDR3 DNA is TGTGCCAGCAGCTCGGGTAGGACAGAAAATTCACCCCTCCACTTT. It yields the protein CASSSGRTENSPLHF.

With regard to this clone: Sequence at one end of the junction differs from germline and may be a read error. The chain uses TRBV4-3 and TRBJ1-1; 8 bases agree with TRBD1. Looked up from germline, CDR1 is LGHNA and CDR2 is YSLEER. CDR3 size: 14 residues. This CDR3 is CASNQQTGDTEAFF. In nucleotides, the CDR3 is TGCGCCAGCAACCAACAGACAGGGGACACTGAAGCTTTCTTT.

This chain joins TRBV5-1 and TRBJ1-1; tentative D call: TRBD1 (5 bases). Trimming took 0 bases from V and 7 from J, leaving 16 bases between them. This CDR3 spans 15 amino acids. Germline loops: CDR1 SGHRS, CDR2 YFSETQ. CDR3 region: CASSLGFREMVEAFF. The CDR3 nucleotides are TGCGCCAGCAGCTTGGGATTCAGGGAAATGGTTGAAGCTTTCTTT. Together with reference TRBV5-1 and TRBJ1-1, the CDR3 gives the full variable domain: KAGVTQTPRYLIKTRGQQVTLSCSPISGHRSVSWYQQTPGQGLQFLFEYFSETQRNKGNFPGRFSGRQFSNSRSEMNVSTLELGDSALYLCASSLGFREMVEAFFGQGTRLTVV.

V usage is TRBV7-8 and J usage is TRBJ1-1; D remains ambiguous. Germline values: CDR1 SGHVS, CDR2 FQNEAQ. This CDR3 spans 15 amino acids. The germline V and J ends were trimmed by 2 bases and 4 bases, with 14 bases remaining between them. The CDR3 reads CASSLTPGIGTEAFF. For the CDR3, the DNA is TGTGCCAGCAGCTTAACACCGGGGATAGGCACTGAAGCTTTCTTT.

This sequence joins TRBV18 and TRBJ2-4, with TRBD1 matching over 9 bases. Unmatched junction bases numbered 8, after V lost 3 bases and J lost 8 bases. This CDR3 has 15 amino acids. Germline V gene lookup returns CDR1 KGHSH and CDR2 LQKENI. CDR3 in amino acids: CASSPNRQGEDIQYF. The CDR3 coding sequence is TGTGCCAGCTCACCCAACCGACAGGGGGAGGACATTCAGTACTTC.

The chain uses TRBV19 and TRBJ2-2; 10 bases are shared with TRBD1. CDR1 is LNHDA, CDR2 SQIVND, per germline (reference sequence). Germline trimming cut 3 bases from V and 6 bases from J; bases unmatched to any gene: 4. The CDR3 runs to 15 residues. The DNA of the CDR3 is TGTGCCAGTAGTATCGAAGGACAGGGGGCCGGGGAGCTGTTTTTT. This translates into CASSIEGQGAGELFF.

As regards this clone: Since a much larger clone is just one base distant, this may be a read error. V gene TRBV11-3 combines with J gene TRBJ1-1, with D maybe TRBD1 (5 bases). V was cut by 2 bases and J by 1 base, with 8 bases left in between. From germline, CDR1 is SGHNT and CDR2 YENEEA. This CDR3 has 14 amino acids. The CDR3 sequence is CASSLSGGNTEAFF. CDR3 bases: TGTGCCAGCAGCTTATCGGGGGGGAACACTGAAGCTTTCTTT.

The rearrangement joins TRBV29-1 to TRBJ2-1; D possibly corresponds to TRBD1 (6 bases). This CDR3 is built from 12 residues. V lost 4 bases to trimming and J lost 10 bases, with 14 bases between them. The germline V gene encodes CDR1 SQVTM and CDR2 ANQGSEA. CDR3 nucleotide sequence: TGCAGCGTTGTAGGGGGTGGGGCGGAGCAGTTCTTC. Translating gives CSVVGGGAEQFF.

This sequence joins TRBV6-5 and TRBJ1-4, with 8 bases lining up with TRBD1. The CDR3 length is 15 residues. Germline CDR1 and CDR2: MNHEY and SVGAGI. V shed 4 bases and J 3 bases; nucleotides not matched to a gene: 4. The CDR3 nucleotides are TGTGCCAGCAGTTGGGGGACAGGAGCTAATGAAAAACTGTTTTTT. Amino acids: CASSWGTGANEKLFF.

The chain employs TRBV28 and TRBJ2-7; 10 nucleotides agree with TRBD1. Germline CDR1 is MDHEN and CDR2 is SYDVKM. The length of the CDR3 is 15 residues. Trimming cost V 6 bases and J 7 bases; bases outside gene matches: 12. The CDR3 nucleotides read TGTGCCAGCAGCCCCCCGGGACAGGGGACGGGTGAGCAGTACTTC. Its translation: CASSPPGQGTGEQYF.

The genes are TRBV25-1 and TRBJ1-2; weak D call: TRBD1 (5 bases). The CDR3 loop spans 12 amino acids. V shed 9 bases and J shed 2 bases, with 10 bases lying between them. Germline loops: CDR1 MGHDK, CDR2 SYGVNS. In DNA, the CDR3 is TGTGCCAGTAAGGCAGGGAACTATGGCTACACCTTC. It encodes CASKAGNYGYTF.

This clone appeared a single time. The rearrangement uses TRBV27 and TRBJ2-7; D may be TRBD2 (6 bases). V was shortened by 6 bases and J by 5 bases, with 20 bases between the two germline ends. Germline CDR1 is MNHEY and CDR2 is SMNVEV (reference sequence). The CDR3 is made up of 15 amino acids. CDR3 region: CASSGGAGFIHEQYF. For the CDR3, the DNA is TGTGCCAGCAGCGGCGGGGCAGGGTTTATCCACGAGCAGTACTTC.

CDR3 bases: TGTGCCAGCAGCCCGCGGGGGCTAAATGAAAAACTGTTTTTT. Protein product: CASSPRGLNEKLFF. This chain uses TRBV7-9 with TRBJ1-4, with D maybe TRBD1 (6 bases). The CDR3 runs 14 residues. CDR1 is SEHNR, CDR2 FQNEAQ, per germline (reference sequence). The ends were cut back, 5 bases at V and 5 bases at J, with 12 bases in the middle.

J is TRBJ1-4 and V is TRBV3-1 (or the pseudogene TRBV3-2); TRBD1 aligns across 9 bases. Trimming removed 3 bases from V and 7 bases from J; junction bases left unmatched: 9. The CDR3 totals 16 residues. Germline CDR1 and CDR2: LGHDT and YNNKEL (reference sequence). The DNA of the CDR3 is TGTGCCAGCAGCCATTGGGACAGGGCGAAGGGTGAAAAACTGTTTTTT. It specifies CASSHWDRAKGEKLFF.

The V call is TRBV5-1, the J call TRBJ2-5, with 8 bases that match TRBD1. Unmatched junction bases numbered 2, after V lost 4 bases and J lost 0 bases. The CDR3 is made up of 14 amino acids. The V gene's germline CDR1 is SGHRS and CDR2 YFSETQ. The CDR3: CASSEQGDQETQYF. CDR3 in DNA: TGCGCCAGCAGCGAACAGGGGGACCAAGAGACCCAGTACTTC.

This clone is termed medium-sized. As DNA, the CDR3 is TGTGCCAGCATGGCAATGAACACTGAAGCTTTCTTT. This codes for CASMAMNTEAFF. The chain is built from TRBV7-9 and TRBJ1-1; D is undetermined. This CDR3 has 12 residues. Trimming shortened V by 7 bases and J by 0 bases, and 6 bases separated the two germline ends. Germline-derived CDR1 and CDR2 are SEHNR and FQNEAQ (reference sequence). Combining the CDR3 with reference TRBV7-9 and TRBJ1-1 gives the whole variable domain DTGVSQNPRHKITKRGQNVTFRCDPISEHNRLYWYRQTLGQGPEFLTYFQNEAQLEKSRLLSDRFSAERPKGSFSTLEIQRTEQGDSAMYLCASMAMNTEAFFGQGTRLTVV.